This TCR beta chain was sequenced for a study of OX40 agonist ivuxolimab in advanced cancers. About the study: Earlier treatment with anti-PD-1, anti-PD-L1 or anti-CTLA-4 was permitted, and over 35% had received some.

The assay was immunoSEQ multiplex PCR, and TCRdb's table has in-frame clones only and misses some. The data hold under 140,000 clones, with approximately 89% observed a single time. Germline V lookup: CDR1 SGHVS, CDR2 FQNEAQ. The CDR3 is 14 amino acids. V lost 1 base, J lost 7 bases, and 11 bases lay in between. The V call is TRBV7-8, the J call TRBJ2-1; D is uncertain. The receptor was derived from an adult with an advanced solid tumor such as melanoma, head and neck, liver or kidney cancer. This specimen consisted of CD4+ or CD8+ T cells sorted from blood, obtained in a trial of the OX40 agonist ivuxolimab. The CDR3 is CASSLVNGVNEQFF. The CDR3 DNA follows: TGTGCCAGCAGCTTAGTAAATGGAGTTAATGAGCAGTTCTTC.